These 26 T cell receptor beta chains came from one sample sequenced in a study of blood T cells in healthy people across ages (dated by TCRdb to between 2015 and 2016). The library was built by means of 5' RACE. These reads were obtained on an Illumina HiSeq 2500. A second PCR of roughly 6 to 11 cycles was run with a J-beta primer mix and a sample-barcoded 5' primer. TCRdb reran the public reads through fastp at Q25 and MiXCR, keeping productive beta chains. CDR3 protein duplicates are merged, each entry listing the most common genes and DNA. The sample table holds fewer than 1,000,000 distinct CDR3 sequences, of which less than 60% were seen once. The ten largest make up around 18% of the sample. Material: blood. The receptors were gathered from a man aged 80 or over in good health.

This clonotype was seen a handful of times. The chain is built from TRBV20-1 and TRBJ2-3; no clear D gene. The CDR3 has 12 residues. Germline values: CDR1 DFQATT, CDR2 SNEGSKA (reference sequence). Trimming shortened V by 6 bases and J by 9 bases, and 16 bases separated the two germline ends. CDR3 bases: TGCAGTGCCGGGCACCTAAGGACCACGCAGTATTTT. Amino acid sequence: CSAGHLRTTQYF.

The genes are TRBV3-1 and TRBJ2-4; D may be TRBD1 or TRBD2 (5 bases each). CDR1 is LGHDT, CDR2 YNNKEL, per germline (reference sequence). V lost 0 bases to trimming and J lost 0 bases, with 12 bases between them. This CDR3 comprises 17 residues. CDR3 in amino acids: CASSQDSSGLAKNIQYF. The CDR3 nucleotides read TGTGCCAGCAGCCAAGATTCGTCGGGGCTAGCCAAAAACATTCAGTACTTC.

To note about this clonotype: The junction differs from germline at one of its ends, possibly a read error. V and J are TRBV15 and TRBJ2-1; a weak D match, TRBD2 (5 bases). Germline V gives CDR1 LNHNV, CDR2 YYDKDF (reference sequence). The CDR3 runs to 15 residues. CDR3 in amino acids: CATSRVRLRADEQFF. CDR3 sequence (DNA): TGCGCCACCAGCAGAGTTCGCCTGCGGGCGGATGAGCAGTTCTTC.

The table lists this clonotype with many counts. V gene TRBV4-2 combines with J gene TRBJ2-7; no clear D gene. Trimming removed 1 base at V and 4 bases at J, with 11 bases between. There are 14 residues in the CDR3. Germline V lookup: CDR1 LGHNA, CDR2 YNFKEQ. CDR3 in DNA: TGTGCCAGCAGCCAAGGACAAACTAATTACGAGCAGTACTTC. Translated, it gives CASSQGQTNYEQYF.

The chain recombines TRBV7-6 with TRBJ2-2; D unclear. This CDR3 contains 14 residues. Germline lookup yields CDR1 SGHVS and CDR2 FNYEAQ. The V end lost 3 bases, the J end lost 7 bases, and 12 bases lay between the germline ends. CDR3 bases: TGTGCCAGCAGCTTCAGTCTGGATGGCGGGGAGCTGTTTTTT. It codes for CASSFSLDGGELFF.

V usage is TRBV20-1 and J usage is TRBJ2-3; D gene uncertain. V was clipped by 4 bases and J by 0 bases, with 8 bases between them. This CDR3 is built from 13 residues. CDR1 is DFQATT, CDR2 SNEGSKA, per germline (reference sequence). CDR3: CSAITGSTDTQYF. The CDR3 region has the DNA TGCAGTGCTATCACTGGGAGCACAGATACGCAGTATTTT.

The V call is TRBV6-6, the J call TRBJ2-3; D is unclear. The length of the CDR3 is 13 residues. The V gene lost 7 bases and the J gene lost 12 bases, with 20 bases spanning the gap. CDR1 and CDR2 from the germline V gene are MNHNY and SVGAGI (reference sequence). CDR3 nucleotides: TGTGCCAGCACCCCGAGACCCCACAGTCTTCAGTATTTT. It specifies CASTPRPHSLQYF.

This clonotype occurred many times. This chain links TRBV5-6 with TRBJ2-5; 13 bases align to TRBD2. V trimming: 1 base; J trimming: 11 bases; junction bases outside the gene matches: 11. Germline lookup yields CDR1 SGHDT and CDR2 YYEEEE. There are 16 residues in the CDR3. CDR3 in amino acids: CASSLTSGRAWDEQYF. Written as DNA, the CDR3 is TGTGCCAGCAGCTTGACTAGCGGGAGGGCCTGGGATGAGCAGTACTTC.

This sequence joins TRBV20-1 and TRBJ2-5, with 10 positions matching TRBD2. CDR1 is DFQATT and CDR2 is SNEGSKA in the germline V gene (reference sequence). The ends lost 0 bases at V and 5 bases at J; junction bases unmatched: 12. The CDR3 extends over 17 amino acids. The CDR3 DNA follows: TGCAGTGCTAGAGATGGTCGTAGCGGGGGGCTTGGGGAGACCCAGTACTTC. It yields the protein CSARDGRSGGLGETQYF.

This clonotype was observed a single time. The chain has TRBV5-1 and TRBJ2-7; D may correspond to TRBD1 or TRBD2 (5 bases each). The CDR3 sequence is 19 residues long. CDR1 and CDR2 from the germline V gene are SGHRS and YFSETQ. Trimming pared 1 base from V and 3 bases from J, leaving 26 bases between. In DNA form, the CDR3 reads TGCGCCAGCAGCTTGACCGGGGCCAGGATAGTTAGCACCAACTACGAGCAGTACTTC. It translates to CASSLTGARIVSTNYEQYF.

This clonotype was seen more than once but under ten times. The rearrangement joins TRBV7-9 to TRBJ2-1; no clear D. Germline V gene lookup returns CDR1 SEHNR and CDR2 FQNEAQ (reference sequence). Trimming left V 1 base short and J 10 bases short, with 5 bases between. This CDR3 comprises 11 residues. CDR3: CASSLGEEQFF. Here the CDR3 DNA reads TGTGCCAGCAGCTTAGGAGAGGAGCAGTTCTTC. Variable domain in full (rest from reference TRBV7-9 and TRBJ2-1): DTGVSQNPRHKITKRGQNVTFRCDPISEHNRLYWYRQTLGQGPEFLTYFQNEAQLEKSRLLSDRFSAERPKGSFSTLEIQRTEQGDSAMYLCASSLGEEQFFGPGTRLTVL.

Only a few counts were recorded for this clonotype. The V call is TRBV7-2, the J call TRBJ2-3, with 13 bases fitting TRBD2. This CDR3 region has 15 residues. The germline V gene encodes CDR1 SGHTA and CDR2 FQGNSA. V was clipped by 7 bases and J by 5 bases; unmatched bases: 6. The DNA for the CDR3 is TGTGCCAGCACCTGGACTAGCGGGAGAGGAGATACGCAGTATTTT. It specifies CASTWTSGRGDTQYF. Full variable domain (rest looked up from reference TRBV7-2 and TRBJ2-3): GAGVSQSPSNKVTEKGKDVELRCDPISGHTALYWYRQSLGQGLEFLIYFQGNSAPDKSGLPSDRFSAERTGGSVSTLTIQRTQQEDSAVYLCASTWTSGRGDTQYFGPGTRLTVL.

The J gene is TRBJ1-1, the V gene TRBV29-1; 7 bases agree with TRBD1. The CDR3 sequence is 13 residues long. With 4 bases clipped from V and 0 bases from J, the junction kept 2 bases outside the gene matches. CDR1 and CDR2 from the germline V gene are SQVTM and ANQGSEA. CDR3 DNA: TGCAGCGTTGGAACAGGGGTGAACACTGAAGCTTTCTTT. This gives the protein CSVGTGVNTEAFF.

This clonotype was seen a few times. The chain is built from TRBV11-2 and TRBJ2-2; 8 bases line up with TRBD2. In germline, CDR1 is SGHAT, CDR2 FQNNGV. The CDR3 has 15 amino acids. V trimming: 2 bases; J trimming: 11 bases; junction bases outside the gene matches: 10. The CDR3 DNA sequence: TGTGCCAGCAGCTTACCACTGGCGGGGGGCGGCGAGCTGTTTTTT. It translates to CASSLPLAGGGELFF.

This clonotype appeared a few times. V and J are TRBV6-5 and TRBJ1-2; 9 nucleotides agree with TRBD1. The V segment lost 6 bases and the J segment 2 bases; nucleotides outside the gene matches: 4. CDR1 and CDR2 (germline): MNHEY, SVGAGI. The CDR3 sequence is 14 residues long. CDR3: CASRRGQGNYGYTF. The CDR3 coding sequence is TGTGCCAGCAGGAGGGGACAGGGAAACTATGGCTACACCTTC.

The V call is TRBV7-3, the J call TRBJ2-7, with a possible D match to TRBD2 (6 bases). This CDR3 comprises 16 residues. V was cut by 1 base and J by 0 bases, with 13 bases left in between. Germline-derived CDR1 and CDR2 are SGHTA and FQGTGA. CDR3 nucleotides: TGTGCCAGCAGCTTAAGCGGGGTGGACAACTCCTACGAGCAGTACTTC. This encodes CASSLSGVDNSYEQYF.

A word on this clonotype: A much bigger clone sits one base away, suggesting this may be a read error. The rearrangement uses TRBV9 and TRBJ2-1; 8 bases align to TRBD1. This CDR3 comprises 15 residues. Unmatched junction bases numbered 12, after V lost 0 bases and J lost 13 bases. Per germline, CDR1 SGDLS and CDR2 YYNGEE. The CDR3: CASSVGQGAIETQFF. DNA for the CDR3: TGTGCCAGCAGCGTAGGGCAGGGGGCAATAGAGACCCAGTTCTTC. Combining the CDR3 with reference TRBV9 and TRBJ2-1 gives the whole variable domain DSGVTQTPKHLITATGQRVTLRCSPRSGDLSVYWYQQSLDQGLQFLIQYYNGEERAKGNILERFSAQQFPDLHSELNLSSLELGDSALYFCASSVGQGAIETQFFGPGTRLTVL.

The rearrangement links TRBV25-1 to TRBJ1-6; no clear D gene. Germline V CDR1 and CDR2: MGHDK, SYGVNS. Trimming took 7 bases from V and 8 from J, leaving 15 bases between them. CDR3 size: 14 residues. This chain's CDR3 is CASTGGYLYSPLHF. In DNA, the CDR3 is TGTGCCAGCACAGGAGGGTATTTGTATTCACCCCTCCACTTT.

This chain links TRBV7-7 with TRBJ2-2; 12 nucleotides line up with TRBD2. CDR3 length: 16 amino acids. V was clipped by 5 bases and J by 7 bases; unmatched bases: 8. Looked up from germline, CDR1 is SSHAT and CDR2 is FNYEAQ (reference sequence). The CDR3 reads CASSARTSGIGGELFF. In DNA, the CDR3 is TGTGCCAGCAGCGCCCGGACTAGCGGGATTGGCGGGGAGCTGTTTTTT. Supplemented by reference TRBV7-7 and TRBJ2-2, the full variable domain reads GAGVSQSPRYKVTKRGQDVTLRCDPISSHATLYWYQQALGQGPEFLTYFNYEAQPDKSGLPSDRFSAERPEGSISTLTIQRTEQRDSAMYRCASSARTSGIGGELFFGEGSRLTVL.

The gene calls are TRBV4-2 and TRBJ2-1, with 10 nucleotides matching TRBD1. The CDR3 has 16 residues. Germline CDR1 LGHNA, CDR2 YNFKEQ. The junction had 14 bases not matched to a gene; V was cut back by 0 bases and J by 15 bases. This chain's CDR3 is CASSQDLFRTGGDPFF. As DNA, the CDR3 is TGTGCCAGCAGCCAAGATTTATTCCGGACAGGGGGGGATCCGTTCTTC.

The count of this clonotype is one. J is TRBJ2-1 and V is TRBV4-3, with 10 bases aligning to TRBD2. Germline trimming cut 1 base from V and 2 bases from J; bases unmatched to any gene: 5. Per germline, CDR1 LGHNA and CDR2 YSLEER. The CDR3 consists of 17 residues. DNA for the CDR3: TGCGCCAGCAGCCAAGCGAAACTAGCGGGGACCTACAATGAGCAGTTCTTC. This codes for CASSQAKLAGTYNEQFF.

CDR3 nucleotides: TGTGCCAGCAGTTTCCGGGACTACCAAGAGACCCAGTACTTC. This gives the protein CASSFRDYQETQYF. The V call is TRBV12-3 or TRBV12-4, the J call TRBJ2-5; weak D call: TRBD2 (6 bases). Deletions cut 3 bases from V and 0 bases from J, with 8 bases between. This CDR3 spans 14 amino acids.

Written as DNA, the CDR3 is TGTGCCAGCAGTTACCTCGGGACGAATTCAGATACGCAGTATTTT. Translation: CASSYLGTNSDTQYF. V is TRBV6-2 or TRBV6-3 and J is TRBJ2-3, with D perhaps TRBD1 or TRBD2 (5 bases each). Deletions cut 2 bases from V and 4 bases from J, with 13 bases between. The CDR3 is made up of 15 amino acids. The germline CDR1 and CDR2 sequences are MNHEY and SVGEGT.

This clonotype has just a few counts. V and J are TRBV3-1 and TRBJ2-5, with D possibly TRBD2 on 6 matching bases. CDR1 is LGHDT and CDR2 is YNNKEL in the germline V gene (reference sequence). The CDR3 runs to 17 residues. V was pared by 1 base and J by 6 bases, with 21 bases between. In DNA form, the CDR3 reads TGTGCCAGCAGCCAAGGAGGGCGGGAAACATCATTGAAGACCCAGTACTTC. It yields the protein CASSQGGRETSLKTQYF.

This clonotype was picked up many times. The rearrangement joins TRBV29-1 to TRBJ2-1; possible D gene TRBD2, 6 bases. V lost 6 bases, J lost 3 bases, and 9 bases lay in between. The CDR3 is 12 amino acids. The germline V gene encodes CDR1 SQVTM and CDR2 ANQGSEA. The DNA for the CDR3 is TGCAGCGTCGGGACTCTCTACAATGAGCAGTTCTTC. The encoded protein is CSVGTLYNEQFF.

As regards this clonotype: At one boundary the junction diverges from the germline segment, which might be a read error. The chain couples TRBV10-3 to TRBJ1-2; D unresolved. The length of the CDR3 is 11 residues. The germline CDR1 and CDR2 sequences are ENHRY and SYGVKD. The CDR3 spells CAISYNSGYTF. The CDR3 nucleotides are TGTGCCATCAGTTACAACTCTGGCTACACCTTC.